Detailed here is one T cell receptor beta chain. Only in-frame clones appear in the TCRdb table, and some are missing; sequencing was by immunoSEQ multiplex PCR. The sample has tens of thousands of clones, approximately 80% seen once. These data come from a study of T cell clones after liver transplantation. The germline V gene encodes CDR1 SEHNR and CDR2 FQNEAQ (reference sequence). Trimming stripped 2 bases from V and 1 base from J, with 5 bases between. The CDR3 runs 13 residues. This receptor was identified in a human patient who received a liver transplant. Some T cells may be graft donor cells. Sequences were derived from CD4+ T cells from blood, sampled roughly 50 months after liver transplant. V and J are TRBV7-9 and TRBJ2-5; D unresolved. As DNA, the CDR3 is TGTGCCAGCAGCTTACTCCCCCAAGAGACCCAGTACTTC. This codes for CASSLLPQETQYF.